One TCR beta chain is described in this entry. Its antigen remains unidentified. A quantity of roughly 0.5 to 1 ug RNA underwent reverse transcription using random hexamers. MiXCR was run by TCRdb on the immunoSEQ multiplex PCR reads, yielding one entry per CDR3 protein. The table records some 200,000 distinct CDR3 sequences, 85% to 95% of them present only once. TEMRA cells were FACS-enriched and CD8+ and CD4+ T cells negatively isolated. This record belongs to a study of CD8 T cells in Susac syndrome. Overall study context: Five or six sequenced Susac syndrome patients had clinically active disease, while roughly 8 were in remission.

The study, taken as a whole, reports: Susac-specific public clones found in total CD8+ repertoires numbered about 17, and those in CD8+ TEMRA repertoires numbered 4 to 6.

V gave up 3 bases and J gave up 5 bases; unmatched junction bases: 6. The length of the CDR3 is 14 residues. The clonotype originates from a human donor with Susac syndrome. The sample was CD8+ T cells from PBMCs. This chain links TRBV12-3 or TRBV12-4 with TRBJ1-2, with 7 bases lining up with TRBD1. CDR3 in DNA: TGTGCCAGCAGTTTGCAACAGGGGTTGTATGGCTACACCTTC. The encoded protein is CASSLQQGLYGYTF.